Listed here are 21 T cell receptor beta chains from one sample, sequenced in a study of T cell responses to AZD1222 COVID-19 vaccine. The assay was immunoSEQ multiplex PCR, and TCRdb's table has in-frame clones only and misses some. Among 140,000 or so clones, about 93% were seen once, and the ten largest hold approximately 4%. The sequences come from peripheral blood, collected 28 days after the second AZD1222 dose. The receptors stem from an adult who received the AZD1222 COVID-19 vaccine.

This clone was found once. The CDR3 sequence: CAIRLGTVDTEAFF. In DNA, the CDR3 is TGTGCCATCAGGTTAGGGACAGTTGACACTGAAGCTTTCTTT. The chain couples TRBV10-3 to TRBJ1-1, with 7 bases aligning to TRBD1. Trimming cost V 6 bases and J 3 bases; bases outside gene matches: 7. In germline, CDR1 is ENHRY, CDR2 SYGVKD. The CDR3 is made up of 14 amino acids.

This clone was counted between two and nine times. The chain couples TRBV5-8 to TRBJ2-3; the match to TRBD2 covers 7 bases. This CDR3 is built from 17 residues. The V gene end was trimmed by 4 bases and the J gene end by 5 bases; junction bases not matched to a gene: 16. Per germline, CDR1 SGHTS and CDR2 YDEGEE. The DNA of the CDR3 is TGTGCCAGCAGCGTCGCCCCGCGACTAGCTGGGGTAGATACGCAGTATTTT. Its protein product is CASSVAPRLAGVDTQYF.

This clone was seen only once. This chain joins TRBV7-2 and TRBJ2-3; TRBD2 aligns across 10 bases. The CDR3 is 16 residues long. Per germline, CDR1 SGHTA and CDR2 FQGNSA. V trimming: 5 bases; J trimming: 3 bases; junction bases outside the gene matches: 8. The CDR3 spells CASSLPSGSITDTQYF. The CDR3 nucleotides read TGTGCCAGCAGCCTTCCTAGCGGGAGTATAACAGATACGCAGTATTTT.

The rearrangement joins TRBV25-1 to TRBJ1-2, with 7 bases lining up with TRBD1. CDR1 MGHDK and CDR2 SYGVNS come from the germline V gene. The CDR3 is 13 residues long. Unmatched junction bases numbered 7, after V lost 7 bases and J lost 5 bases. The CDR3 coding sequence is TGTGCCAGCACCGCCGGACAGGCTTATGGCTACACCTTC. It encodes CASTAGQAYGYTF.

V is TRBV6-4 and J is TRBJ1-4, with 9 bases that match TRBD1. CDR1 and CDR2 (germline): MRHNA, SNTAGT. The length of the CDR3 is 15 residues. With 9 bases clipped from V and 4 bases from J, the junction kept 9 bases outside the gene matches. This chain's CDR3 is CASRQGEVNNEKLFF. CDR3 nucleotides: TGTGCCAGTAGACAGGGGGAAGTTAATAATGAAAAACTGTTTTTT.

This chain connects TRBV7-9 to TRBJ2-6; 7 bases align to TRBD1. CDR3 length: 16 residues. Germline loops: CDR1 SEHNR, CDR2 FQNEAQ (reference sequence). The ends lost 8 bases at V and 4 bases at J; junction bases unmatched: 11. In DNA form, the CDR3 reads TGTGCCAGCGGGCAGACAGGGACGACAGGGGCCAACGTCCTGACTTTC. It translates to CASGQTGTTGANVLTF.

The chain has TRBV6-2 or TRBV6-3 and TRBJ1-1; TRBD1 aligns across 11 bases. Looked up from germline, CDR1 is MNHEY and CDR2 is SVGEGT. J lost 7 bases, V lost 6 bases, and 7 bases had no gene match. CDR3 size: 14 residues. CDR3 in amino acids: CASSHPGTGGEAFF. Here the CDR3 DNA reads TGTGCCAGCAGCCATCCCGGGACAGGGGGTGAAGCTTTCTTT.

Only one count was recorded for this clone. V usage is TRBV4-3 and J usage is TRBJ2-2; the D call may be TRBD1 or TRBD2 (5 bases each). The CDR3 contains 13 residues. V dropped 11 bases and J dropped 8 bases, with 18 bases sitting between them. Germline V gene sequence: CDR1 LGHNA, CDR2 YSLEER. CDR3 region: CAAGQVGTGELFF. The CDR3 bases are TGCGCCGCCGGACAAGTCGGGACGGGGGAGCTGTTTTTT.

The chain combines TRBV7-9 with TRBJ2-3; 10 nucleotides line up with TRBD1. Germline lookup yields CDR1 SEHNR and CDR2 FQNEAQ (reference sequence). After removal of 5 bases from V and 1 base from J, the junction contained 6 bases not matched to a gene. The length of the CDR3 is 16 residues. The CDR3, as DNA: TGTGCCAGCAGCCAACCCGGGACAGGGGGCACAGATACGCAGTATTTT. It translates to CASSQPGTGGTDTQYF.

This clone has only one observation. Distinct nucleotide sequences in the sample also encode this CDR3. The rearrangement uses TRBV7-2 and TRBJ2-3; D is possibly TRBD2 (6 bases). The length of the CDR3 is 16 residues. V was pared by 6 bases and J by 1 base, with 17 bases between. Germline CDR1 is SGHTA and CDR2 is FQGNSA. The CDR3 sequence is CASSLRGGSGTDTQYF. The CDR3 region has the DNA TGTGCCAGCAGTCTCCGCGGAGGGTCTGGCACAGATACGCAGTATTTT.

The chain joins TRBV9 to TRBJ1-4; D remains ambiguous. The CDR3 has 13 residues. V shed 3 bases and J shed 8 bases, with 11 bases lying between them. Per germline, CDR1 SGDLS and CDR2 YYNGEE. CDR3: CASSGDPREKLFF. CDR3 in DNA: TGTGCCAGCAGCGGCGACCCGAGGGAAAAACTGTTTTTT.

This clone turned up a few times. V and J are TRBV10-3 and TRBJ2-7, with TRBD2 identical over 12 bases. Germline CDR1 is ENHRY and CDR2 is SYGVKD. The CDR3 contains 13 residues. V lost 8 bases and J lost 5; bases outside the gene matches: 4. The CDR3 nucleotides are TGTGCCATCTTGACTAGCGGGAGCAACGAGCAGTACTTC. Its translation: CAILTSGSNEQYF.

The rearrangement uses TRBV7-8 and TRBJ1-1, with a possible D match to TRBD1 (5 bases). V lost 2 bases and J lost 5, with 9 bases in between. The CDR3 length is 13 residues. Germline CDR1 SGHVS, CDR2 FQNEAQ. The CDR3 sequence is CASSLRDLTEAFF. The CDR3 nucleotides are TGTGCCAGCAGCTTACGGGACCTGACTGAAGCTTTCTTT.

Written as DNA, the CDR3 is TGTGCCAGCAGCCATCTTTTGACGGGTGCTAATGAAAAACTGTTTTTT. Amino acid sequence: CASSHLLTGANEKLFF. This chain connects TRBV3-1 (or the pseudogene TRBV3-2) to TRBJ1-4; D not certain. The germline CDR1 and CDR2 sequences are LGHDT and YNNKEL (reference sequence). Trimming took 3 bases from V and 3 from J, leaving 14 bases between them. The CDR3 covers 16 residues.

The chain carries TRBV5-4 and TRBJ2-2; 10 bases match TRBD1. In germline, CDR1 is SGHNT, CDR2 YYREEE (reference sequence). This CDR3 is 17 amino acids long. J gave up 6 bases and V 0 bases, and 8 bases lay outside the gene matches. The CDR3 loop reads CASSLDPGQGLAGELFF. The DNA for the CDR3 is TGTGCCAGCAGCTTGGACCCGGGACAGGGGCTTGCCGGGGAGCTGTTTTTT.

The chain carries TRBV12-3 or TRBV12-4 and TRBJ1-6; D not resolved. This CDR3 is built from 13 residues. V was shortened by 2 bases and J by 10 bases, with 9 bases between the two germline ends. CDR3 sequence: CASSLRPGSPLHF. In DNA, the CDR3 is TGTGCCAGCAGTTTAAGGCCGGGATCACCCCTCCACTTT.

This chain links TRBV5-1 with TRBJ2-3; D remains ambiguous. Germline CDR1 reads SGHRS; CDR2 reads YFSETQ. V shed 0 bases and J shed 0 bases, with 8 bases lying between them. The CDR3 contains 15 residues. The CDR3 spells CASSLEVGSTDTQYF. The CDR3 DNA is TGCGCCAGCAGCTTGGAGGTCGGCAGCACAGATACGCAGTATTTT.

V usage is TRBV19 and J usage is TRBJ2-6, with 8 bases aligning to TRBD1. Germline trimming cut 6 bases from V and 0 bases from J; bases unmatched to any gene: 10. The CDR3 totals 18 residues. Germline loops: CDR1 LNHDA, CDR2 SQIVND (reference sequence). As DNA, the CDR3 is TGTGCCAGTAGAACGGACAGGGTGGGTAACTCTGGGGCCAACGTCCTGACTTTC. It specifies CASRTDRVGNSGANVLTF.

The chain recombines TRBV4-2 with TRBJ2-7; a possible D gene is TRBD1 (5 bases). Deletions cut 3 bases from V and 1 base from J, with 13 bases between. Germline CDR1 reads LGHNA; CDR2 reads YNFKEQ. The CDR3 has 15 residues. CDR3 sequence (DNA): TGTGCCAGCAGCCAGACTGTAGGGGATTCCTACGAGCAGTACTTC. Translated: CASSQTVGDSYEQYF.

The chain joins TRBV7-3 to TRBJ2-1; D unresolved. From germline, CDR1 is SGHTA and CDR2 FQGTGA. V was cut by 3 bases and J by 9 bases, with 12 bases left in between. The CDR3 sequence is 13 residues long. As DNA, the CDR3 is TGTGCCAGCAGCTTTGGACCGGGTCGTGAGCAGTTCTTC. Protein: CASSFGPGREQFF.

V usage is TRBV28 and J usage is TRBJ2-7, with 11 bases matching TRBD1. The germline V gene encodes CDR1 MDHEN and CDR2 SYDVKM. The junction had 9 bases not matched to a gene; V was cut back by 3 bases and J by 5 bases. CDR3 length equals 16 residues. CDR3 region: CASSFSGTGGTHEQYF. The CDR3 DNA follows: TGTGCCAGCAGTTTCTCCGGGACAGGGGGTACCCACGAGCAGTACTTC.